Here is one TCR beta chain with its context. This specimen belongs to a study of CD8 T cells in Susac syndrome. Germline loops: CDR1 MDHEN, CDR2 SYDVKM. The V and J ends lost 1 base and 5 bases respectively, with 11 bases between them. CDR3 size: 15 residues. RNA in amounts of roughly 0.5 to 1 ug was reverse transcribed with random hexamers. One entry per CDR3 protein results from TCRdb running MiXCR on the immunoSEQ multiplex PCR reads. Of 240,000 or so distinct CDR3 sequences in the sample, about 96% were seen once. The specimen was CD4+ T cells from PBMCs. This TCR was sampled from a human donor with Susac syndrome. The V call is TRBV28, the J call TRBJ1-4; D is unclear. The CDR3 reads CASSLLGEMNEKLFF. For the CDR3, the DNA is TGTGCCAGCAGTTTATTGGGAGAGATGAATGAAAAACTGTTTTTT. Together with reference TRBV28 and TRBJ1-4, the CDR3 gives the full variable domain: DVKVTQSSRYLVKRTGEKVFLECVQDMDHENMFWYRQDPGLGLRLIYFSYDVKMKEKGDIPEGYSVSREKKERFSLILESASTNQTSMYLCASSLLGEMNEKLFFGSGTQLSVL.